This section outlines one T cell receptor (beta chain) sequence together with its context. Its cognate antigen has yet to be identified. The junction differs from germline at one of its ends, possibly a read error. The CDR3, from cysteine to phenylalanine, totals 16 residues. The read is trimmed to its CDR3 DNA, 48 bases read in frame from base 1. The donors were roughly 40 Caucasian individuals from Russia, aged roughly 6 to 90 years, who were systemically healthy. Around 9.8 milliliters of peripheral blood were collected from each donor into EDTA-treated Vacutainer tubes. PBMCs were isolated by Ficoll-Paque density-gradient centrifugation, with at least 7 million obtained per sample. Total RNA was extracted from PBMCs with Trizol reagent, with at least 5 micrograms obtained per sample. For every donor, an aliquot of PBMCs went through flow cytometry to measure the percentages of naive CD45RAhigh/CD27high T cells.

This sample is part of a study of blood T cells in healthy people across ages (dated by TCRdb to the mid-2010s). For the wider study: In model experiments, roughly one uniquely barcoded TCR beta cDNA molecule per two T cells was captured by template switching. Using deep sequencing normalized with unique cDNA molecular identifiers, the study measured how TCR beta repertoire diversity changes with age. The donors were divided into four age groups: young (average around 15 years), middle-aged (about 39), aged (about 61) and long-lived (roughly 86). To avoid experimental bias, donors of different ages were randomly spread across the sequencing lanes. The study analyzed two additional independent replicas of 1 million unique cDNA reads from the same blood draw for two donors, one aged 18 to 30 and one aged 80 or older. The paper as a whole reports these results and caveats: Because the CMV infection status of the donors was unknown, age-related changes in expanded clonotypes may potentially have been confounded. Observed TCR beta diversity per million T cells fell roughly linearly with age, and a significant reduction was already apparent by age approximately 40. Compared with the aged group, the long-lived group had more naive CD4+ T cells, fewer expanded clones and increased TCR diversity, a pattern suggesting age selection. Conclusive comparison of naive and antigen-experienced compartments was prevented by the profiling of bulk unsorted PBMCs. There was a strong correlation between observed TCR beta diversity and the percentage of naive T cells measured by flow cytometry. Estimates of total diversity from one million sequenced T cells were regarded as lower bounds and underestimates.

The protocol used for the library was 5' RACE. Sequencing relied on an Illumina HiSeq 2500. A second PCR of about 6 to 11 cycles was run with a J-beta primer mix and a sample-barcoded 5' primer. A template-switch 5' adaptor carrying 12 random nucleotides introduced a unique molecular identifier onto each TCR beta cDNA molecule. At least 2.5 million CDR3-containing paired-end reads were obtained from each sample. The Mint cDNA synthesis kit, primed by a TRBC-specific oligonucleotide, was used to synthesize first-strand cDNA from all RNA. Following uracil-DNA glycosylase treatment, all cDNA underwent a first 18-cycle PCR with the universal primers M1SS and BC2_uni_R. In the authors' own workflow: Each sample was normalized by randomly selecting 1 million high-quality reads, each carrying a distinct molecular identifier. Instead of being binned into consensus sequences, reads that shared molecular identifiers were thrown out. MiTCR, with a Q25 quality threshold and the strictest error-elimination algorithm, was used for CDR3 identification, clonotype clustering and error correction. A nonparametric unseen species model with Euler transformation was used to estimate lower-bound total TCR beta diversity. TCRdb handled the public reads itself, with Q25 trimming in fastp and clone calling in MiXCR, and kept productive beta chains. Entries that share a CDR3 protein sequence are merged under the most common genes and DNA. The V and J calls reflect TCRdb's pipeline rather than the authors' work. The sample yields 1.5 million to 2 million distinct CDR3 sequences; around half were counted once. 2.1% of the sample belongs to the ten largest clones.

The sequence joins TRBV12-3 or TRBV12-4 to TRBJ2-1; the D gene is perhaps TRBD2, from 6 matching bases. The material sequenced was blood. This clonotype originated in a woman in her thirties or forties in good health. CDR3 sequence: CTSSLFGGVSYNEQFF. The sequenced DNA: TGTACCAGCAGTTTGTTCGGCGGGGTCTCCTACAATGAGCAGTTCTTC.